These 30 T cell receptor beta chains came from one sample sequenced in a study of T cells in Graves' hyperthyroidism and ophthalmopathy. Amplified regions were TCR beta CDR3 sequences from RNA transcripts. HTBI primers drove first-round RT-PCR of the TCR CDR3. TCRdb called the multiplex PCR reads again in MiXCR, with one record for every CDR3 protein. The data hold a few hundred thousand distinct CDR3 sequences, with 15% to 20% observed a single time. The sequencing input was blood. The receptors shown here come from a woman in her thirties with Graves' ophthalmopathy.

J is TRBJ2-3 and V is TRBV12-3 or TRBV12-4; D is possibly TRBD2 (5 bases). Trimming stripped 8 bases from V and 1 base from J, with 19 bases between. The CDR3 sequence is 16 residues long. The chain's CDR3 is CASESTAGGGTDTQYF. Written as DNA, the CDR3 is TGTGCCAGCGAGTCAACCGCGGGTGGCGGCACAGATACGCAGTATTTT.

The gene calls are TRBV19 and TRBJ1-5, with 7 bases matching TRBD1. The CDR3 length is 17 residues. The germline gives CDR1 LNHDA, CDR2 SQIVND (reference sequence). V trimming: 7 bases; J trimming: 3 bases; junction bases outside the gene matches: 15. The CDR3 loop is CASTHMGVTGVNQPQHF. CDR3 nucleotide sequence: TGTGCCAGTACCCACATGGGGGTAACAGGGGTCAATCAGCCCCAGCATTTT. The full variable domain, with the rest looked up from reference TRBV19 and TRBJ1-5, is DGGITQSPKYLFRKEGQNVTLSCEQNLNHDAMYWYRQDPGQGLRLIYYSQIVNDFQKGDIAEGYSVSREKKESFPLTVTSAQKNPTAFYLCASTHMGVTGVNQPQHFGDGTRLSIL.

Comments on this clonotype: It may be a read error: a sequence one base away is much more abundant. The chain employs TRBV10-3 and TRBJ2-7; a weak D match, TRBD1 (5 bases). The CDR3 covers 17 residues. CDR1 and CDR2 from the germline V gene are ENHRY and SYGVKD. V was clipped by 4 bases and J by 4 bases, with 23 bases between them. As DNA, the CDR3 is TGTGCCATCAGTGGGGTACTGTTGACAGAGACCAGATACGAGCAGTACTTC. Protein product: CAISGVLLTETRYEQYF.

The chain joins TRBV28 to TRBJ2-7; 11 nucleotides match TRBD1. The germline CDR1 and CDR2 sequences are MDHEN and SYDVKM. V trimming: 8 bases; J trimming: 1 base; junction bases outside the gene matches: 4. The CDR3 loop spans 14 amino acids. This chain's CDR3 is CASRTGGNSYEQYF. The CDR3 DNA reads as TGTGCCAGCCGGACAGGGGGCAATTCCTACGAGCAGTACTTC.

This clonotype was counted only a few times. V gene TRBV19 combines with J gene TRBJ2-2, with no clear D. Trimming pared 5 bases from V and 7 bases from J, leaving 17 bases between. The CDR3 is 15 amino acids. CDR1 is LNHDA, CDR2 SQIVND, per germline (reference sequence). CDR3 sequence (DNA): TGTGCCAGTAGTCCCAATTTTATTAGTAACGGGGAGCTGTTTTTT. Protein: CASSPNFISNGELFF. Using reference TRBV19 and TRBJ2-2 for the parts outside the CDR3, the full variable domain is DGGITQSPKYLFRKEGQNVTLSCEQNLNHDAMYWYRQDPGQGLRLIYYSQIVNDFQKGDIAEGYSVSREKKESFPLTVTSAQKNPTAFYLCASSPNFISNGELFFGEGSRLTVL.

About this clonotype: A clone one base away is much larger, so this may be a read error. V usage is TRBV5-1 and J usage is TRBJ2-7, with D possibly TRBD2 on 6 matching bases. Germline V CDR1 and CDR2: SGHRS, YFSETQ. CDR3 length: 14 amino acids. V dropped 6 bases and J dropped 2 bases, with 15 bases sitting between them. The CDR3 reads CASKVEGTPYEQYF. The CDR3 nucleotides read TGCGCCAGCAAGGTGGAGGGCACCCCCTACGAGCAGTACTTC.

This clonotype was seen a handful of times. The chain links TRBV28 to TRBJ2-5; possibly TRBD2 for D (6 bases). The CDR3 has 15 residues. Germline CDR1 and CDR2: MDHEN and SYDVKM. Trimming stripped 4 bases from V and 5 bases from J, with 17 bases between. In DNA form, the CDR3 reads TGTGCCAGCAGTTCCACCCTAGCGTCTTTCGAGACCCAGTACTTC. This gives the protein CASSSTLASFETQYF. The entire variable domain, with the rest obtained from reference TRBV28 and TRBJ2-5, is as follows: DVKVTQSSRYLVKRTGEKVFLECVQDMDHENMFWYRQDPGLGLRLIYFSYDVKMKEKGDIPEGYSVSREKKERFSLILESASTNQTSMYLCASSSTLASFETQYFGPGTRLLVL.

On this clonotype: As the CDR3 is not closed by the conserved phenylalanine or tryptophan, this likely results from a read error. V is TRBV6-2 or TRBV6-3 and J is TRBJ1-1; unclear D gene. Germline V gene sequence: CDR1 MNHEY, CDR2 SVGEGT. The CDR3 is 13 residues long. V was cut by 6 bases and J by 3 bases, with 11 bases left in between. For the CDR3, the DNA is TGTGCCAGCAGGAATTTCCGGGACACTGAAGCTTTCCTT. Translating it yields CASRNFRDTEAFL.

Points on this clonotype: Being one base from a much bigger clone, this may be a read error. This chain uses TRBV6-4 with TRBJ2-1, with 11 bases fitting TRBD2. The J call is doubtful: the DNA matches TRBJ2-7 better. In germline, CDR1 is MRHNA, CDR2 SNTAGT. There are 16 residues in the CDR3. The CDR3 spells CASSDTGTSGHNEQYF. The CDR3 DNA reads TGTGCCAGCAGTGACACCGGGACTAGCGGACACAATGAGCAGTACTTC.

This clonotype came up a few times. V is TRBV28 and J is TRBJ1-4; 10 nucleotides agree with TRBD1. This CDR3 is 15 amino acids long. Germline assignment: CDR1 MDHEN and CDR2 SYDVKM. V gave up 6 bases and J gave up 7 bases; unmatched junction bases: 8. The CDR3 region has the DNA TGTGCCAGCAGAATAGGGGGGACAGGGGTTGAAAAACTGTTTTTT. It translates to CASRIGGTGVEKLFF.

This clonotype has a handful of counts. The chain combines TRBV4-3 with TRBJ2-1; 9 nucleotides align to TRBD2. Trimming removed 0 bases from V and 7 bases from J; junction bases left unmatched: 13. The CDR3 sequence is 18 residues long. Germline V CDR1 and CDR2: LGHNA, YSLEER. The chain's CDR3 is CASSQDSWLAGGFNEQFF. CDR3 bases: TGCGCCAGCAGCCAAGATTCGTGGCTGGCGGGAGGGTTTAATGAGCAGTTCTTC.

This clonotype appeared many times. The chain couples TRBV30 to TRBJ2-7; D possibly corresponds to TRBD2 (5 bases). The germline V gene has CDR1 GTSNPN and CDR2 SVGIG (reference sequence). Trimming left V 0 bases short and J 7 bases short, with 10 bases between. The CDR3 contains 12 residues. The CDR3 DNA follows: TGTGCCTGGAGTGTAAAAGGGAGAGAGCAGTACTTC. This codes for CAWSVKGREQYF.

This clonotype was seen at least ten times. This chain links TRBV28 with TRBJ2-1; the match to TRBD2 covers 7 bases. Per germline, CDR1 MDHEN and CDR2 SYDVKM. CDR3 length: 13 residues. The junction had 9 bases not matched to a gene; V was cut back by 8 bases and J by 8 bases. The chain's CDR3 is CASGRAITYEQFF. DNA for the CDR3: TGTGCCAGCGGGAGGGCCATAACCTATGAGCAGTTCTTC.

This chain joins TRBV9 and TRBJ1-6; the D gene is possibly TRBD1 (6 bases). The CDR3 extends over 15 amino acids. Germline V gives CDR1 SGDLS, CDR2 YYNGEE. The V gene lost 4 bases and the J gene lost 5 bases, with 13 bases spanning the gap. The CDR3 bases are TGTGCCAGCAGCCCTACCGGGACACATAATTCACCCCTCCACTTT. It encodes CASSPTGTHNSPLHF.

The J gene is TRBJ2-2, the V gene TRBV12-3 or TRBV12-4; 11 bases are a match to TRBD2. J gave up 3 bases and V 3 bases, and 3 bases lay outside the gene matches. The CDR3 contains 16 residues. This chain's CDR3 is CASSLGTSGHTGELFF. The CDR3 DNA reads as TGTGCCAGCAGTTTGGGGACTAGCGGCCACACCGGGGAGCTGTTTTTT.

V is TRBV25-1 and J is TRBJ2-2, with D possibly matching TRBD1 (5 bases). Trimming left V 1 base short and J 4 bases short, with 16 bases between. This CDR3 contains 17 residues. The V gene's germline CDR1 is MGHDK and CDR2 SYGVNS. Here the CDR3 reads CASSEFVFAGITGELFF. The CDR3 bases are TGTGCCAGCAGTGAATTTGTATTTGCAGGGATCACCGGGGAGCTGTTTTTT. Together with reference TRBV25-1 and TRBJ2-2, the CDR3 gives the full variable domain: EADIYQTPRYLVIGTGKKITLECSQTMGHDKMYWYQQDPGMELHLIHYSYGVNSTEKGDLSSESTVSRIRTEHFPLTLESARPSHTSQYLCASSEFVFAGITGELFFGEGSRLTVL.

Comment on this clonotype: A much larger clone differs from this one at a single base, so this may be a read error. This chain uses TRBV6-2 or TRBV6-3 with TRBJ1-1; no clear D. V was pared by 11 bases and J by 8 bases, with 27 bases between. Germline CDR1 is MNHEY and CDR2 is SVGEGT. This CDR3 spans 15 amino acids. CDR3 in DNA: TGTGCCTCGGCCTTACGTGTGTTGGCCGGGGAAGAAGCTTTCTTT. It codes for CASALRVLAGEEAFF.

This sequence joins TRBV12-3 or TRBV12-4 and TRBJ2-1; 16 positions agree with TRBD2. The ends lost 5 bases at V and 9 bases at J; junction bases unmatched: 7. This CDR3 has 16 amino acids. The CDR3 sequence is CASSKGLAGGWSEQFF. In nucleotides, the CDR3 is TGTGCCAGCAGTAAGGGACTAGCGGGAGGGTGGAGTGAGCAGTTCTTC.

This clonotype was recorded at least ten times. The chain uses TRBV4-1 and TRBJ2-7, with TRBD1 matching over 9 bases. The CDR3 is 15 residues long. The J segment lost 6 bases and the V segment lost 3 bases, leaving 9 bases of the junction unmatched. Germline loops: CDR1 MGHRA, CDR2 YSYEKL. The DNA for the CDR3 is TGCGCCAGCAGCCAGGGGGGACAGGGCTCGCGCGAGCAGTACTTC. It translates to CASSQGGQGSREQYF.

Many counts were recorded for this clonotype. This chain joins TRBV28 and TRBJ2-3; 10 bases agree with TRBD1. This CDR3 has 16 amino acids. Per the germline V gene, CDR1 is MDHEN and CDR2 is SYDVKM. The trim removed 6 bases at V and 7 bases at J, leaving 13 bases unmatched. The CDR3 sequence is CASSVGALGQGNTQYF. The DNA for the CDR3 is TGTGCCAGCAGCGTCGGGGCCTTGGGACAGGGGAATACGCAGTATTTT. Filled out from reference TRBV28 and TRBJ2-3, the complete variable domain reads DVKVTQSSRYLVKRTGEKVFLECVQDMDHENMFWYRQDPGLGLRLIYFSYDVKMKEKGDIPEGYSVSREKKERFSLILESASTNQTSMYLCASSVGALGQGNTQYFGPGTRLTVL.

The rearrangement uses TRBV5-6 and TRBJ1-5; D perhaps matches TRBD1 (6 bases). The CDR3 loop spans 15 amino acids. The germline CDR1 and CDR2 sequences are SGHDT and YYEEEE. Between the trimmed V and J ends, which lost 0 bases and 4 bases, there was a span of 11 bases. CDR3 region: CASSLAGGANQPQHF. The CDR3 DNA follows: TGTGCCAGCAGCTTGGCCGGGGGCGCGAATCAGCCCCAGCATTTT.

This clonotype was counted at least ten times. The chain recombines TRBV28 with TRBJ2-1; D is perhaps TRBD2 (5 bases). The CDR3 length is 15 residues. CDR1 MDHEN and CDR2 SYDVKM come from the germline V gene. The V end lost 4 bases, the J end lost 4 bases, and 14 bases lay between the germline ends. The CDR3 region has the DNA TGTGCCAGCAGTTACATAAACCGGGGATACAATGAGCAGTTCTTC. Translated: CASSYINRGYNEQFF.

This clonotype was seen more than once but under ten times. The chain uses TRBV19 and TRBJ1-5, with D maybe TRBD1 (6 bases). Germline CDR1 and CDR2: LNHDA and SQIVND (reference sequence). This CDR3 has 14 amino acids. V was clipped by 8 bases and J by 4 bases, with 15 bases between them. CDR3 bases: TGTGCCAGTTTCCAACAGGGACGGAATCAGCCCCAGCATTTT. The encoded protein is CASFQQGRNQPQHF.

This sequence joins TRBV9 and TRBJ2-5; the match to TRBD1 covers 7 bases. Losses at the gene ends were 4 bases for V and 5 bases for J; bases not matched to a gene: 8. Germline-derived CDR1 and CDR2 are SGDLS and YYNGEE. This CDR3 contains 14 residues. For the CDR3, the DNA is TGTGCCAGCAGCCCGGGACAGAGCAGGGAGACCCAGTACTTC. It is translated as CASSPGQSRETQYF. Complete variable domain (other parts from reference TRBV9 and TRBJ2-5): DSGVTQTPKHLITATGQRVTLRCSPRSGDLSVYWYQQSLDQGLQFLIQYYNGEERAKGNILERFSAQQFPDLHSELNLSSLELGDSALYFCASSPGQSRETQYFGPGTRLLVL.

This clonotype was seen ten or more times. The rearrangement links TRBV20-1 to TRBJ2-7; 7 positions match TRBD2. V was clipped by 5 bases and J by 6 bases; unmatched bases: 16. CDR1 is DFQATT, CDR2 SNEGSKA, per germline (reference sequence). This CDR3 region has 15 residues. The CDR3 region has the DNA TGCAGTGCTTCGGCGGGCGGGAGCTCTCCCTCCGAGCAGTACTTC. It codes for CSASAGGSSPSEQYF.

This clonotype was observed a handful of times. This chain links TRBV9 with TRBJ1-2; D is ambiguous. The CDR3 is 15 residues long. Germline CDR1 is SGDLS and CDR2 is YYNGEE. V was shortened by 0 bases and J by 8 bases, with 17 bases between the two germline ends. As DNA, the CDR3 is TGTGCCAGCAGCGTAGAATCTGAACAAAATGGGGGCTACACCTTC. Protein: CASSVESEQNGGYTF.

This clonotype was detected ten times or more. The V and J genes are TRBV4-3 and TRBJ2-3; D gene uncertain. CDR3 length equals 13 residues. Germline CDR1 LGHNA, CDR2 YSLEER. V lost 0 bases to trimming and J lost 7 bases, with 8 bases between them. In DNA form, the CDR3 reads TGCGCCAGCAGCCAAGAATTACGGTATACGCAGTATTTT. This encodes CASSQELRYTQYF.

DNA for the CDR3: TGTGCCAGCAGCTTGGATCAGGGCACCTATGGCTACACCTTC. Its protein is CASSLDQGTYGYTF. The chain combines TRBV5-6 with TRBJ1-2, with a weak D call TRBD1 (5 bases). The CDR3 sequence is 14 residues long. Per the germline V gene, CDR1 is SGHDT and CDR2 is YYEEEE. The ends were cut back, 0 bases at V and 4 bases at J, with 10 bases in the middle.

The CDR3 sequence: CASSLDRVTEKLFF. As DNA, the CDR3 is TGTGCCAGCAGTCTTGACAGGGTTACCGAAAAACTGTTTTTT. This chain connects TRBV6-1 to TRBJ1-4; 7 bases agree with TRBD1. J lost 8 bases, V lost 5 bases, and 8 bases had no gene match. Germline-derived CDR1 and CDR2 are MNHNS and SASEGT. CDR3 length: 14 residues.

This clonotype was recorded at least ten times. The CDR3 protein is CASSQSTGRNYGYTF. CDR3 sequence (DNA): TGTGCCAGCAGCCAATCGACAGGGAGGAACTATGGCTACACCTTC. This chain uses TRBV7-2 with TRBJ1-2; 7 bases align to TRBD1. Germline V gives CDR1 SGHTA, CDR2 FQGNSA. This CDR3 has 15 amino acids. V shed 5 bases, J shed 2 bases, and the junction held 8 bases outside the gene matches.